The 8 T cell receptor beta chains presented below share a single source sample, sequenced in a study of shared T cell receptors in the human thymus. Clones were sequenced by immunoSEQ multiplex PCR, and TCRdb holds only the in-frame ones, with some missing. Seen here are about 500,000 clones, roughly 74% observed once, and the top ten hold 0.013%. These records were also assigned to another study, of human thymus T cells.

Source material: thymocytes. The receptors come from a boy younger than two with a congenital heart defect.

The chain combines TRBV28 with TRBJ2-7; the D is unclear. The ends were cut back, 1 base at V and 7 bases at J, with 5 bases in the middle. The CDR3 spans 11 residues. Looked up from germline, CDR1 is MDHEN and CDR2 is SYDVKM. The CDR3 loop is CASSLSREQYF. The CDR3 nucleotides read TGTGCCAGCAGTTTATCCAGGGAGCAGTACTTC.

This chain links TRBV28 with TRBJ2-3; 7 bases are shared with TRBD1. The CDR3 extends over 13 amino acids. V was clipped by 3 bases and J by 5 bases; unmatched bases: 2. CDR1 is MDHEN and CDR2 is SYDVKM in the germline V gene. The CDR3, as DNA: TGTGCCAGCAGTTTCAACAGGGGAGATACGCAGTATTTT. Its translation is CASSFNRGDTQYF. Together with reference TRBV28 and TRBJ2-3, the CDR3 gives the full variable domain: DVKVTQSSRYLVKRTGEKVFLECVQDMDHENMFWYRQDPGLGLRLIYFSYDVKMKEKGDIPEGYSVSREKKERFSLILESASTNQTSMYLCASSFNRGDTQYFGPGTRLTVL.

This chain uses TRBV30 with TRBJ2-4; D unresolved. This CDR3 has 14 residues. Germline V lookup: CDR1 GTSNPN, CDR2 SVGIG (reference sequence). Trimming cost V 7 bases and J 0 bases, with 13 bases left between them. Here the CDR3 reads CALTEDKAKNIQYF. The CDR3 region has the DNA TGTGCCTTGACGGAAGACAAAGCCAAAAACATTCAGTACTTC.

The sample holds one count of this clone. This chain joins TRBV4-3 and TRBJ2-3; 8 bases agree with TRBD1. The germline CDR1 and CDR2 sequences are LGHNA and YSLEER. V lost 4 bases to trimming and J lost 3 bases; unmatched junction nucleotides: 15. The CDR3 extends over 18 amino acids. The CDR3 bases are TGCGCCAGCAGCCGCGGTTTCCGGGACAGGACATTGACAGATACGCAGTATTTT. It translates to CASSRGFRDRTLTDTQYF.

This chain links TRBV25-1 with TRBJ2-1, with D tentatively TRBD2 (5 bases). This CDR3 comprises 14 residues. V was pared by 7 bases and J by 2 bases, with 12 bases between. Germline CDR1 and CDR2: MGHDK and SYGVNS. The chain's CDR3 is CASNEGIAYNEQFF. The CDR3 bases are TGTGCCAGCAACGAGGGAATAGCCTACAATGAGCAGTTCTTC.

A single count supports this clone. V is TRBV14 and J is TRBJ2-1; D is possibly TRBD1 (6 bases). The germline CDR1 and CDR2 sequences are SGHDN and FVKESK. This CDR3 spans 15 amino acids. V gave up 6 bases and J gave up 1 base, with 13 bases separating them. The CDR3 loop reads CASSLKGVSYNEQFF. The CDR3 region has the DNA TGTGCCAGCAGTCTAAAGGGGGTATCCTACAATGAGCAGTTCTTC.

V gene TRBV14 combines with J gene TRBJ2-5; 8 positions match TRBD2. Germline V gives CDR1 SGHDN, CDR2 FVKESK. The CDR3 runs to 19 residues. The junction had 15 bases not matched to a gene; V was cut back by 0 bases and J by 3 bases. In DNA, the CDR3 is TGTGCCAGCAGCCAAGATTGTACGGCTAGCGGGCGCTGCAAAGAGACCCAGTACTTC. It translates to CASSQDCTASGRCKETQYF.

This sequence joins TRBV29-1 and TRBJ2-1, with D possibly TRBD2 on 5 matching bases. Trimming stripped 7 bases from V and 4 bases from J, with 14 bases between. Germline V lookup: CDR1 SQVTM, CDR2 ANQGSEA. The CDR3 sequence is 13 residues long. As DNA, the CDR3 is TGCAGCGCAACCCTCGGGATTTACAATGAGCAGTTCTTC. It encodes CSATLGIYNEQFF.